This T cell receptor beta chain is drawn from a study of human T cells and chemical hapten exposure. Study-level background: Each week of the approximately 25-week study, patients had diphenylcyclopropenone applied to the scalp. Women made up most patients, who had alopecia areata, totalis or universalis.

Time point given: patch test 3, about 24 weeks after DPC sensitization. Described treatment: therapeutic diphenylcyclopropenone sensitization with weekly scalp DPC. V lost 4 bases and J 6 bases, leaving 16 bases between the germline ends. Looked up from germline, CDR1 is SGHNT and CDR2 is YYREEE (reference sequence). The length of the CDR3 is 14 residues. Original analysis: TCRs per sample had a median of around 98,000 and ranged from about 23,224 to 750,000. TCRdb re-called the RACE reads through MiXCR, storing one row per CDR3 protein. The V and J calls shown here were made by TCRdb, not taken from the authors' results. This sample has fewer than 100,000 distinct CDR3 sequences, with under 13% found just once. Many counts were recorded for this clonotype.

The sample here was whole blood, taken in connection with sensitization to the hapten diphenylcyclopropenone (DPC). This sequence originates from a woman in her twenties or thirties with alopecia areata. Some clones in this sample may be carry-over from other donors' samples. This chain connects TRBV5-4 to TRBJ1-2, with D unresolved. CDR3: CASSVVDSIHGYTF. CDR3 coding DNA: TGTGCCAGCAGCGTCGTTGATTCGATCCATGGCTACACCTTC.